This T cell receptor beta chain is from a study of OX40 agonist ivuxolimab in advanced cancers. For the study at large: The patients received ivuxolimab by intravenous route every 2 weeks at 0.01 to 10 mg/kg.

Libraries were prepared by immunoSEQ multiplex PCR; TCRdb keeps only in-frame clonotypes and omits some of them. The repertoire holds roughly 43,000 clones, with 82% as singletons. To note about this clone: As yet, its antigen is unknown.

Regarding the study as a whole: Among some nonresponders, normalized T-cell clonal expansion was also low.

CDR3 size: 14 residues. The V and J ends lost 4 bases and 1 base respectively, with 8 bases between them. Germline V gives CDR1 MNHEY, CDR2 SVGAGI. The TCR originated in an adult with an advanced solid tumor such as melanoma, head and neck, liver or kidney cancer. Sequenced material: CD4+ or CD8+ T cells sorted from blood, taken in a trial of the OX40 agonist ivuxolimab. J is TRBJ2-4 and V is TRBV6-5, with D maybe TRBD1 (6 bases). This CDR3 reads CASSFTGAKNIQYF. In nucleotides, the CDR3 is TGTGCCAGCAGTTTTACAGGGGCCAAAAACATTCAGTACTTC.